This T cell receptor (beta chain) was sequenced for a study of blood T cell repertoires in COVID-19. Germline assignment: CDR1 SGHTA and CDR2 FQGNSA. The ends lost 4 bases at V and 2 bases at J; junction bases unmatched: 6. This CDR3 is built from 15 residues. With respect to this clone: This specimen includes other DNA sequences encoding the same CDR3.

Sequencing used immunoSEQ multiplex PCR; TCRdb keeps in-frame clones, though not all of them. Of 150,000 to 250,000 clones listed, 79% are singletons. The V and J genes are TRBV7-2 and TRBJ2-7; 9 bases match TRBD2. This receptor was identified in a woman aged 40 to 50 with COVID-19, enrolled during active disease. The source material was peripheral blood. The DNA for the CDR3 is TGTGCCAGCAGCTCATGGGGCGGGGGGGCCTACGAGCAGTACTTC. Protein product: CASSSWGGGAYEQYF.